This is a list of T cell receptor beta chains from one sample in a study of blood T cells in healthy people across ages. MiXCR, run by TCRdb on the 5' RACE reads, gives a single entry per CDR3 protein. In the table there are roughly 1,100,000 distinct CDR3 sequences, under 30% of which are singletons. The data were also submitted as part of a second study, on T cells of mothers and their children.

Sequencing input: blood. Every receptor here comes from a girl aged 2 to 10 in good health. The CDR3 runs from the conserved cysteine through the conserved F or W. The order of the fields is CDR3 protein, CDR3 DNA, D gene, clone size, J gene, V gene. The D gene is left open where the match is weak. The size of a clone is reported for some rows only, either as once, few or many, or as a class for expanded clones.

cdr3_aa: CASSYRLGERQETQYF; cdr3_nt: TGTGCCAGCAGTTACCGTCTAGGTGAGAGACAAGAGACCCAGTACTTC; d_call: .; clone_size: .; j_call: TRBJ2-5; v_call: TRBV6-2/TRBV6-3
cdr3_aa: CSAMDTYYGYTF; cdr3_nt: TGCAGTGCTATGGACACTTACTATGGCTACACCTTC; d_call: .; clone_size: .; j_call: TRBJ1-2; v_call: TRBV20-1
cdr3_aa: CASSSDREPNQPQHF; cdr3_nt: TGTGCCAGCAGTTCGGACAGAGAACCCAATCAGCCCCAGCATTTT; d_call: .; clone_size: few; j_call: TRBJ1-5; v_call: TRBV12-3/TRBV12-4
cdr3_aa: CASGFGGRDEQYF; cdr3_nt: TGTGCCAGCGGCTTTGGCGGGAGGGACGAGCAGTACTTC; d_call: TRBD2; clone_size: .; j_call: TRBJ2-7; v_call: TRBV28
cdr3_aa: CASSFLYSGSPADTQYF; cdr3_nt: TGTGCCAGTAGTTTTCTCTATAGCGGGAGTCCCGCAGATACGCAGTATTTT; d_call: TRBD2; clone_size: .; j_call: TRBJ2-3; v_call: TRBV19
cdr3_aa: CASSSETAFNTEAFF; cdr3_nt: TGTGCCAGCAGTTCTGAGACAGCCTTCAACACTGAAGCTTTCTTT; d_call: .; clone_size: .; j_call: TRBJ1-1; v_call: TRBV27
cdr3_aa: CASSQGVGEGYYGYTF; cdr3_nt: TGCGCCAGCAGCCAAGGAGTGGGGGAGGGGTACTATGGCTACACCTTC; d_call: .; clone_size: .; j_call: TRBJ1-2; v_call: TRBV4-1
cdr3_aa: CASRGTGAMSPLHF; cdr3_nt: TGTGCCAGCAGAGGGACAGGGGCAATGTCACCCCTCCACTTT; d_call: TRBD1; clone_size: .; j_call: TRBJ1-6; v_call: TRBV27
cdr3_aa: CASSLAGVAAQPQHF; cdr3_nt: TGTGCCAGCAGCTTAGCGGGGGTTGCGGCACAGCCCCAGCATTTT; d_call: .; clone_size: .; j_call: TRBJ1-5; v_call: TRBV7-2
cdr3_aa: CASAASGTDTQYF; cdr3_nt: TGTGCCAGCGCGGCTAGCGGCACAGATACGCAGTATTTT; d_call: .; clone_size: .; j_call: TRBJ2-3; v_call: TRBV2
cdr3_aa: CASSEDSGSTEAFF; cdr3_nt: TGTGCCAGCTCAGAAGATTCAGGTAGCACTGAAGCTTTCTTT; d_call: .; clone_size: .; j_call: TRBJ1-1; v_call: TRBV18
cdr3_aa: CSVDSRQGMNTEAFF; cdr3_nt: TGCAGCGTTGACTCTAGACAGGGAATGAACACTGAAGCTTTCTTT; d_call: TRBD1; clone_size: .; j_call: TRBJ1-1; v_call: TRBV29-1
cdr3_aa: CASRNMGMMRTEAFF; cdr3_nt: TGTGCCAGCCGAAATATGGGGATGATGAGGACTGAAGCTTTCTTT; d_call: .; clone_size: many; j_call: TRBJ1-1; v_call: TRBV27
cdr3_aa: CSVVGGGDEQYF; cdr3_nt: TGCAGCGTTGTCGGAGGGGGCGACGAGCAGTACTTC; d_call: .; clone_size: .; j_call: TRBJ2-7; v_call: TRBV29-1
cdr3_aa: CASSGQGSSNQPQHF; cdr3_nt: TGTGCCAGCAGCGGACAGGGGAGCAGCAATCAGCCCCAGCATTTT; d_call: TRBD1; clone_size: .; j_call: TRBJ1-5; v_call: TRBV28
cdr3_aa: CATSRDKGTGIDSYEQYF; cdr3_nt: TGTGCCACCAGCAGAGATAAAGGGACAGGGATAGACTCCTACGAGCAGTACTTC; d_call: TRBD1; clone_size: .; j_call: TRBJ2-7; v_call: TRBV15
cdr3_aa: CSARVRETVSYNEQFF; cdr3_nt: TGCAGTGCTAGAGTTAGGGAGACAGTTTCGTACAATGAGCAGTTCTTC; d_call: .; clone_size: few; j_call: TRBJ2-1; v_call: TRBV20-1
cdr3_aa: CAISEFGRDYGYTF; cdr3_nt: TGTGCCATCAGTGAGTTCGGCAGGGACTATGGCTACACCTTC; d_call: .; clone_size: .; j_call: TRBJ1-2; v_call: TRBV10-3
cdr3_aa: CASSQELRNEAFF; cdr3_nt: TGCGCCAGCAGCCAAGAACTCAGGAATGAAGCTTTCTTT; d_call: .; clone_size: many; j_call: TRBJ1-1; v_call: TRBV4-3
cdr3_aa: CASRRRGWGDEQFF; cdr3_nt: TGCGCCAGCAGGAGGAGGGGTTGGGGTGATGAGCAGTTCTTC; d_call: .; clone_size: .; j_call: TRBJ2-1; v_call: TRBV5-1
cdr3_aa: CSAKLAGLREQFF; cdr3_nt: TGCAGTGCGAAGCTAGCGGGATTACGTGAGCAGTTCTTC; d_call: TRBD2; clone_size: few; j_call: TRBJ2-1; v_call: TRBV20-1
cdr3_aa: CASNPPTWGREQYF; cdr3_nt: TGTGCCAGCAACCCCCCGACGTGGGGGAGGGAGCAGTACTTC; d_call: .; clone_size: .; j_call: TRBJ2-7; v_call: TRBV7-9
cdr3_aa: CASSLRSFRQGAVNTEAFF; cdr3_nt: TGCGCCAGCAGCCTCAGGTCGTTTCGGCAGGGCGCGGTGAACACTGAAGCTTTCTTT; d_call: .; clone_size: .; j_call: TRBJ1-1; v_call: TRBV5-1
cdr3_aa: CASSLSGGNQPQHF; cdr3_nt: TGTGCCAGCAGTTTATCAGGGGGCAATCAGCCCCAGCATTTT; d_call: .; clone_size: many; j_call: TRBJ1-5; v_call: TRBV27
cdr3_aa: CSARRGQGNKDTQYF; cdr3_nt: TGCAGTGCTAGAAGGGGGCAAGGGAATAAGGATACGCAGTATTTT; d_call: TRBD1; clone_size: .; j_call: TRBJ2-3; v_call: TRBV20-1
cdr3_aa: CATSRVRIANTEAFF; cdr3_nt: TGTGCCACCAGCAGAGTAAGAATAGCAAACACTGAAGCTTTCTTT; d_call: .; clone_size: few; j_call: TRBJ1-1; v_call: TRBV15
cdr3_aa: CASNLDRGELFF; cdr3_nt: TGTGCCAGCAATCTGGACAGGGGAGAGCTGTTTTTT; d_call: TRBD1; clone_size: few; j_call: TRBJ2-2; v_call: TRBV2
cdr3_aa: CATASGGTYEQYF; cdr3_nt: TGTGCCACCGCATCAGGGGGTACCTACGAGCAGTACTTC; d_call: TRBD1; clone_size: .; j_call: TRBJ2-7; v_call: TRBV28
cdr3_aa: CASMSYLSEAFF; cdr3_nt: TGTGCCAGCATGAGTTACCTCTCTGAAGCTTTCTTT; d_call: .; clone_size: .; j_call: TRBJ1-1; v_call: TRBV12-3/TRBV12-4
cdr3_aa: CASSPDWNGYTF; cdr3_nt: TGTGCCAGCAGTCCAGACTGGAATGGCTACACCTTC; d_call: .; clone_size: few; j_call: TRBJ1-2; v_call: TRBV12-3/TRBV12-4
cdr3_aa: CSVDETINTEAFF; cdr3_nt: TGCAGCGTTGATGAGACAATCAACACTGAAGCTTTCTTT; d_call: .; clone_size: few; j_call: TRBJ1-1; v_call: TRBV29-1
cdr3_aa: CASSQKRGDRGTSGYEQYF; cdr3_nt: TGTGCCAGCAGCCAGAAGAGGGGGGACAGAGGGACTAGCGGCTACGAGCAGTACTTC; d_call: TRBD2; clone_size: few; j_call: TRBJ2-7; v_call: TRBV11-2
cdr3_aa: CSARGVAEGNEKLFF; cdr3_nt: TGCAGTGCTAGAGGAGTGGCCGAGGGGAATGAAAAACTGTTTTTT; d_call: .; clone_size: few; j_call: TRBJ1-4; v_call: TRBV20-1
cdr3_aa: CASRLGTGFHEQYF; cdr3_nt: TGTGCCAGCAGACTAGGTACAGGGTTCCACGAGCAGTACTTC; d_call: .; clone_size: .; j_call: TRBJ2-7; v_call: TRBV12-3/TRBV12-4
cdr3_aa: CATGEEGSGEQYF; cdr3_nt: TGTGCCACGGGGGAAGAGGGAAGCGGCGAGCAGTACTTC; d_call: .; clone_size: few; j_call: TRBJ2-7; v_call: TRBV15
cdr3_aa: CASSPGRGPTYEQYF; cdr3_nt: TGTGCCAGCAGTCCTGGGCGGGGGCCTACCTACGAGCAGTACTTC; d_call: .; clone_size: few; j_call: TRBJ2-7; v_call: TRBV7-6
cdr3_aa: CSALLGAGASYEQYF; cdr3_nt: TGCAGTGCTCTTTTAGGGGCGGGAGCGTCCTACGAGCAGTACTTC; d_call: TRBD2; clone_size: .; j_call: TRBJ2-7; v_call: TRBV20-1